The 17 T cell receptor beta chains listed next were all sequenced from one sample in a study of blood T cells in healthy people across ages. A sample-barcoded 5' primer and a J-beta primer mix were used in a second PCR of roughly 6 to 11 cycles. TCRdb used MiXCR to reprocess the 5' RACE reads, holding one entry per CDR3 protein. The table lists some 1.5 million distinct CDR3 sequences, 42% of them singletons. The sample consisted of blood. These receptors originate from a woman between 18 and 29 years old in good health.

This chain uses TRBV7-8 with TRBJ2-5; the D gene is possibly TRBD1 (5 bases). Germline assignment: CDR1 SGHVS and CDR2 FQNEAQ. V was trimmed by 4 bases and J by 1 base, leaving 16 bases between them. The CDR3 has 16 residues. This CDR3 reads CASSSWSTVGQETQYF. CDR3 nucleotides: TGTGCCAGCAGCTCGTGGTCGACAGTGGGCCAAGAGACCCAGTACTTC.

The V call is TRBV7-6, the J call TRBJ2-1; 9 bases map to TRBD1. Germline V CDR1 and CDR2: SGHVS, FNYEAQ. Unmatched junction bases numbered 5, after V lost 6 bases and J lost 8 bases. The CDR3 length is 13 residues. CDR3 residues: CASRPTGGDEQFF. The CDR3 DNA is TGTGCCAGCAGACCCACAGGGGGCGATGAGCAGTTCTTC.

The rearrangement links TRBV27 to TRBJ2-1, with 8 bases identical to TRBD2. Germline CDR1 reads MNHEY; CDR2 reads SMNVEV (reference sequence). This CDR3 is built from 15 residues. Trimming removed 1 base from V and 4 bases from J; junction bases left unmatched: 3. The CDR3 spells CASSLWLAGYNEQFF. The CDR3 DNA sequence: TGTGCCAGCAGTTTATGGCTAGCGGGTTACAATGAGCAGTTCTTC.

This clonotype was observed a handful of times. J is TRBJ1-5 and V is TRBV5-1; D uncertain. CDR1 is SGHRS and CDR2 is YFSETQ in the germline V gene. The CDR3 runs 14 residues. The V end was cut by 0 bases, the J end by 0 bases, with 4 bases between. The CDR3 loop reads CASSLDHSNQPQHF. The DNA for the CDR3 is TGCGCCAGCAGCTTGGATCATAGCAATCAGCCCCAGCATTTT. Complete variable domain (other parts from reference TRBV5-1 and TRBJ1-5): KAGVTQTPRYLIKTRGQQVTLSCSPISGHRSVSWYQQTPGQGLQFLFEYFSETQRNKGNFPGRFSGRQFSNSRSEMNVSTLELGDSALYLCASSLDHSNQPQHFGDGTRLSIL.

This chain connects TRBV20-1 to TRBJ2-3, with a weak D call TRBD2 (6 bases). Per the germline V gene, CDR1 is DFQATT and CDR2 is SNEGSKA (reference sequence). The CDR3 is 15 residues long. Between the trimmed V and J ends, which lost 6 bases and 2 bases, there was a span of 18 bases. The CDR3 spells CSAFEGSGDTDTQYF. The CDR3 DNA sequence: TGCAGTGCCTTCGAGGGTAGCGGAGACACAGATACGCAGTATTTT.

This clonotype was seen a few times. This sequence joins TRBV20-1 and TRBJ2-5; D is ambiguous. The J call may be in error: the DNA end matches TRBJ2-7 better. The CDR3 is made up of 13 amino acids. Germline V gene sequence: CDR1 DFQATT, CDR2 SNEGSKA (reference sequence). CDR3 loop: CSVTNSAPYEQYF. DNA of the CDR3: TGCAGTGTGACAAACTCAGCCCCCTACGAGCAGTACTTC.

V gene TRBV30 combines with J gene TRBJ1-1; 9 bases match TRBD1. V shed 2 bases, J shed 3 bases, and the junction held 4 bases outside the gene matches. The length of the CDR3 is 14 residues. Germline V CDR1 and CDR2: GTSNPN, SVGIG (reference sequence). The CDR3 sequence is CAWSRTGEYTEAFF. CDR3 in DNA: TGTGCCTGGAGTCGGACAGGGGAGTACACTGAAGCTTTCTTT.

J is TRBJ2-3 and V is TRBV7-8, with a weak D call TRBD2 (6 bases). Germline CDR1 SGHVS, CDR2 FQNEAQ. Trimming shortened V by 2 bases and J by 10 bases, and 22 bases separated the two germline ends. CDR3 length: 16 residues. The CDR3 DNA reads as TGTGCCAGCAGCTTACGCCGGGAGATCGGGGAAAAGGCGCAGTATTTT. This encodes CASSLRREIGEKAQYF.

V and J are TRBV28 and TRBJ2-7; 9 bases line up with TRBD2. V shed 1 base, J shed 3 bases, and the junction held 4 bases outside the gene matches. This CDR3 is built from 15 residues. Germline V gene data show CDR1 as MDHEN and CDR2 as SYDVKM. The CDR3 DNA is TGTGCCAGCAGTTTATCCCCAGCGGGAGGCTACGAGCAGTACTTC. Translated, it gives CASSLSPAGGYEQYF. Full variable domain (rest looked up from reference TRBV28 and TRBJ2-7): DVKVTQSSRYLVKRTGEKVFLECVQDMDHENMFWYRQDPGLGLRLIYFSYDVKMKEKGDIPEGYSVSREKKERFSLILESASTNQTSMYLCASSLSPAGGYEQYFGPGTRLTVT.

The rearrangement uses TRBV20-1 and TRBJ2-1, with 8 bases aligning to TRBD2. The CDR3 extends over 14 amino acids. With V trimmed by 4 bases and J by 1 base, 3 bases remained unmatched. The germline V gene has CDR1 DFQATT and CDR2 SNEGSKA (reference sequence). The CDR3 protein is CSAKVAGSYNEQFF. The CDR3 DNA follows: TGCAGTGCTAAGGTAGCGGGGTCCTACAATGAGCAGTTCTTC.

This chain joins TRBV6-6 and TRBJ2-1; D tentatively fits TRBD1 or TRBD2 (5 bases each). The V end was cut by 2 bases, the J end by 5 bases, with 13 bases between. The length of the CDR3 is 15 residues. Germline CDR1 is MNHNY and CDR2 is SVGAGI (reference sequence). The CDR3 DNA reads TGTGCCAGCAGTTACGAGGGGTGGAGCCACAATGAGCAGTTCTTC. Translating it yields CASSYEGWSHNEQFF.

This clonotype was observed a handful of times. V gene TRBV29-1 combines with J gene TRBJ1-1, with no clear D. Germline V lookup: CDR1 SQVTM, CDR2 ANQGSEA. The CDR3 runs 13 residues. Trimming left V 7 bases short and J 4 bases short, with 16 bases between. CDR3 region: CSARELPSTEAFF. The DNA for the CDR3 is TGCAGCGCCCGGGAGTTACCGAGCACTGAAGCTTTCTTT.

The chain employs TRBV4-3 and TRBJ1-1; the match to TRBD1 covers 7 bases. V shed 1 base, J shed 4 bases, and the junction held 3 bases outside the gene matches. The CDR3 covers 14 residues. Germline V lookup: CDR1 LGHNA, CDR2 YSLEER. The CDR3 loop is CASSQADRATEAFF. CDR3 bases: TGCGCCAGCAGCCAAGCCGACAGGGCCACTGAAGCTTTCTTT.

This clonotype was seen a few times. The genes are TRBV4-3 and TRBJ2-4, with TRBD2 identical over 11 bases. CDR1 is LGHNA and CDR2 is YSLEER in the germline V gene. This CDR3 is built from 20 residues. With V trimmed by 0 bases and J by 0 bases, 10 bases remained unmatched. Written as DNA, the CDR3 is TGCGCCAGCAGCCAAGAAACTAGCGGGAGCCTTCTTCTAGCCAAAAACATTCAGTACTTC. Encoded protein: CASSQETSGSLLLAKNIQYF.

The chain has TRBV9 and TRBJ2-1; 8 nucleotides align to TRBD2. Germline V gene lookup returns CDR1 SGDLS and CDR2 YYNGEE. The CDR3 is made up of 13 amino acids. J lost 15 bases, V lost 2 bases, and 10 bases had no gene match. The chain's CDR3 is CASSVPPGLELFF. The CDR3 DNA reads as TGTGCCAGCAGCGTCCCTCCGGGACTAGAACTGTTCTTC.

This clonotype was recorded a few times. The chain recombines TRBV30 with TRBJ1-2; D might be TRBD1 (6 bases). Trimming removed 2 bases from V and 2 bases from J, with 18 bases in between. The length of the CDR3 is 16 residues. Germline CDR1 is GTSNPN and CDR2 is SVGIG (reference sequence). The CDR3 region has the DNA TGTGCCTGGAGTAGAATACCGACAGGTGAAAACTATGGCTACACCTTC. It translates to CAWSRIPTGENYGYTF.

This chain joins TRBV12-3 or TRBV12-4 and TRBJ2-5; the D gene is possibly TRBD1 (5 bases). This CDR3 is built from 15 residues. V was clipped by 4 bases and J by 2 bases, with 14 bases between them. As DNA, the CDR3 is TGTGCCAGCAGTTATTCCGAGACAGCACAAGAGACCCAGTACTTC. Protein product: CASSYSETAQETQYF.